The following is a T cell receptor (beta chain) sequence with its context. The data were obtained in a study of shared T cell receptors in the human thymus. The protocol was immunoSEQ multiplex PCR, while the TCRdb copy is restricted to in-frame clones and leaves out a portion. This sample has roughly 660,000 clones, with around nine tenths found just once. This CDR3 region has 13 residues. Unmatched junction bases numbered 1, after V lost 3 bases and J lost 3 bases. In germline, CDR1 is LNHDA, CDR2 SQIVND (reference sequence). The same sample was also used in a study of human thymus T cells. According to that study: The donors were infants in Finland with congenital heart defects, otherwise immunologically healthy. Thymic resections from corrective heart surgery supplied the tissue.

The specimen sequenced was thymocytes. The chain carries TRBV19 and TRBJ2-7; 8 bases match TRBD1. This clonotype was sampled from a boy under two years old with a congenital heart defect. CDR3 protein: CASSMGQVYEQYF. The CDR3 coding sequence is TGTGCCAGTAGTATGGGACAGGTCTACGAGCAGTACTTC.